Relative to its sample, the clone carrying this T cell receptor beta chain is large. Its antigen is as yet unknown. The CDR3 runs 14 residues. With 2 bases clipped from V and 4 bases from J, the junction kept 4 bases outside the gene matches. Germline-derived CDR1 and CDR2 are SGHDT and YYEEEE. TCRdb keeps only in-frame clones here, not all; method: immunoSEQ multiplex PCR. The data hold under 8,000 clones, with around 68% observed a single time. The data belong to a study of somatic mutations in cytotoxic T cells in rheumatoid arthritis. Study-wide background: Flow-sorting brought some V beta antibody-stained T-cell populations to nearly 100% purity, V beta1+ cells sequenced for TCRB among them.

Study-level points and caveats: The CD8+ clonality of rheumatoid arthritis patients increased with age, whereas that of healthy controls did not.

Sequencing was done on a sample of CD8+ T cells sorted from blood. The genes are TRBV5-6 and TRBJ2-7; TRBD1 aligns across 9 bases. This clonotype originated in a woman aged 45-59 years in good health. CDR3 DNA sequence: TGTGCCAGCAGCTTCGGGACAGGGCTTTACGAGCAGTACTTC. It translates to CASSFGTGLYEQYF.